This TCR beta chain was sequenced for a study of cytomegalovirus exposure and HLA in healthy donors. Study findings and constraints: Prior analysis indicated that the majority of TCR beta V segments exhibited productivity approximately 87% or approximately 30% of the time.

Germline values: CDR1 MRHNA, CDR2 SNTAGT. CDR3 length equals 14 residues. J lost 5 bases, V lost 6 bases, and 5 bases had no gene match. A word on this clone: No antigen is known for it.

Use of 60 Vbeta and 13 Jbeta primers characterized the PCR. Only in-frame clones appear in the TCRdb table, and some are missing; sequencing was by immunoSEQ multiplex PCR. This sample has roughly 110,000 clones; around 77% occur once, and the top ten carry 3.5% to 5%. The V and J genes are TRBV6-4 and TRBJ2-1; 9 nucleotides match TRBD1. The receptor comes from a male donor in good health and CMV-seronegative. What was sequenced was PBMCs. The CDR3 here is CASRGTGHNNEQFF. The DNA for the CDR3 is TGTGCCAGCAGGGGGACAGGGCATAACAATGAGCAGTTCTTC.